Following are 11 T cell receptor beta chains from one sample sequenced in a study of post-analysis software for immune sequencing data (dated by TCRdb to between 2014 and 2017). The research as a whole found: Patients showed significantly higher frequencies than controls for a handful of TRBV segments, among them TRBV5-6, TRBV5-1 and TRBV20-1.

Libraries came from PCR. Reads for this sample came from an Illumina HiSeq 2500. Unique molecular identifiers were incorporated into TCR beta cDNA libraries to reduce PCR and sequencing biases. TCRdb reanalyzed the raw reads on its own, using fastp at Q25 for trimming and MiXCR for clone calling, and kept in-frame beta chains. When rows share a CDR3 protein, they turn into one entry using the most common DNA and genes. For this sample there are around 500,000 distinct CDR3 sequences; 34% appear just once. 6% of the sample comes from the top ten. No antigen has been identified for these receptors. The sequenced sample was blood. The source of these receptors is a girl aged 2-17 years with multiple sclerosis.

The V gene is TRBV20-1, the J gene TRBJ2-3; 11 nucleotides match TRBD2. J was trimmed by 10 bases and V by 3 bases; bases with no gene match: 6. Germline-derived CDR1 and CDR2 are DFQATT and SNEGSKA (reference sequence). The CDR3 is 13 amino acids. The DNA for the CDR3 is TGCAGTGCTAGGCTAGCGGGGGGAGGGGCGCAGTATTTT. This gives the protein CSARLAGGGAQYF.

The rearrangement links TRBV5-1 to TRBJ2-7; D not resolved. The CDR3 contains 12 residues. Trimming shortened V by 2 bases and J by 2 bases, and 5 bases separated the two germline ends. CDR1 is SGHRS and CDR2 is YFSETQ in the germline V gene. The CDR3 sequence: CASSFGTYEQYF. The CDR3 region has the DNA TGCGCCAGCAGCTTTGGGACCTACGAGCAGTACTTC.

This clonotype was detected only a few times. This rearrangement joins TRBV5-5 to TRBJ2-2; D remains ambiguous. CDR1 and CDR2 (germline): SGHKS, YYEKEE (reference sequence). This CDR3 region has 13 residues. V lost 0 bases and J 6 bases, leaving 6 bases between the germline ends. For the CDR3, the DNA is TGTGCCAGCAGCTTGGTTTCTCCCGGGGAGCTGTTTTTT. The encoded protein is CASSLVSPGELFF.

This clonotype showed up just a few times. The V and J genes are TRBV27 and TRBJ1-2; D might be TRBD1 (6 bases). The CDR3 is 14 residues long. In germline, CDR1 is MNHEY, CDR2 SMNVEV (reference sequence). V gave up 6 bases and J gave up 4 bases, with 15 bases separating them. Written as DNA, the CDR3 is TGTGCCAGCAGGGACCAGGGGCCCGGCTATGGCTACACCTTC. This sequence encodes CASRDQGPGYGYTF.

V and J are TRBV9 and TRBJ2-1, with TRBD2 as a possible D gene (5 bases). The CDR3 totals 15 residues. V was trimmed by 3 bases and J by 3 bases, leaving 13 bases between them. Germline V lookup: CDR1 SGDLS, CDR2 YYNGEE. The CDR3 coding sequence is TGTGCCAGCAGCGCCGGGTTTCGGGGCTACAATGAGCAGTTCTTC. This translates into CASSAGFRGYNEQFF. The full variable domain, rest sourced from reference TRBV9 and TRBJ2-1, is DSGVTQTPKHLITATGQRVTLRCSPRSGDLSVYWYQQSLDQGLQFLIQYYNGEERAKGNILERFSAQQFPDLHSELNLSSLELGDSALYFCASSAGFRGYNEQFFGPGTRLTVL.

This clonotype was counted at least ten times. A read error may account for a junction end that differs from germline. The chain uses TRBV18 and TRBJ2-3; D is unresolved. The CDR3 is 12 amino acids. Germline values: CDR1 KGHSH, CDR2 LQKENI. CDR3 DNA: TGCGCCAGCAGCCCTAGCACAGATACGCAGTATTTT. As protein: CASSPSTDTQYF.

V usage is TRBV7-3 and J usage is TRBJ1-5; D perhaps matches TRBD1 (6 bases). CDR3 length equals 15 residues. Germline CDR1 is SGHTA and CDR2 is FQGTGA. V gave up 5 bases and J gave up 1 base, with 12 bases separating them. The CDR3, as DNA: TGTGCCAGCAGCACACAACAGGGAAGCAATCAGCCCCAGCATTTT. Its protein is CASSTQQGSNQPQHF.

This clonotype was detected only a few times. The chain is built from TRBV5-1 and TRBJ2-4; D gene uncertain. The CDR3 has 14 residues. V lost 3 bases to trimming and J lost 5 bases, with 12 bases between them. Germline V gene data show CDR1 as SGHRS and CDR2 as YFSETQ. This chain's CDR3 is CASSSDQPQNIQYF. CDR3 bases: TGCGCCAGCAGCTCGGACCAACCACAAAACATTCAGTACTTC.

V gene TRBV7-2 combines with J gene TRBJ2-6; D gene uncertain. Between the trimmed V and J ends, which lost 1 base and 0 bases, there was a span of 7 bases. The CDR3 sequence is 16 residues long. From germline, CDR1 is SGHTA and CDR2 FQGNSA. The CDR3 is CASSLEANSGANVLTF. The DNA for the CDR3 is TGTGCCAGCAGCTTAGAGGCTAACTCTGGGGCCAACGTCCTGACTTTC.

The gene calls are TRBV7-3 and TRBJ1-5, with D uncertain. Trimming left V 5 bases short and J 4 bases short, with 9 bases between. This CDR3 has 13 amino acids. The germline CDR1 and CDR2 sequences are SGHTA and FQGTGA. CDR3 amino acids: CASSLMVNQPQHF. Here the CDR3 DNA reads TGTGCCAGCAGCCTGATGGTAAATCAGCCCCAGCATTTT.

The chain has TRBV20-1 and TRBJ2-6, with 8 nucleotides matching TRBD1. The CDR3 covers 17 residues. Per germline, CDR1 DFQATT and CDR2 SNEGSKA (reference sequence). V shed 1 base, J shed 0 bases, and the junction held 5 bases outside the gene matches. The DNA of the CDR3 is TGCAGTGCTAGAGCAGGGGGCGCGGGCTCTGGGGCCAACGTCCTGACTTTC. Its protein product is CSARAGGAGSGANVLTF.